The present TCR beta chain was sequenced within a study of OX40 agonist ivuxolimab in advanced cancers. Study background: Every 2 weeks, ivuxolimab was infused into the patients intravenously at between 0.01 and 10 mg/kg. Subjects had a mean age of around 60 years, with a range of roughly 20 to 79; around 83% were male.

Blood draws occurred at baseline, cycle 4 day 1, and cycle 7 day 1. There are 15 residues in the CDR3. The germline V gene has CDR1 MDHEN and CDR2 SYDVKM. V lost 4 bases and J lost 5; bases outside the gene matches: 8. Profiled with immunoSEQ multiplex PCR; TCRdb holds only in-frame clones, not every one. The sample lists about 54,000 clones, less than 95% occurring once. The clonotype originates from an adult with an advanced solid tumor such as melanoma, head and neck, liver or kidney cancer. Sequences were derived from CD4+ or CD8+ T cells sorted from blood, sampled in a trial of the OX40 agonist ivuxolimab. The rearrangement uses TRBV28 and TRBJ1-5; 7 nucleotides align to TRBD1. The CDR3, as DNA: TGTGCCAGCAGTTCGGACAGGCAGGTGTATCAGCCCCAGCATTTT. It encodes CASSSDRQVYQPQHF.